Listed below are T cell receptor beta chains from one sample, sequenced in a study of blood T cell repertoires in COVID-19. Repertoires were generated with immunoSEQ multiplex PCR, while TCRdb's copy carries only in-frame clones and drops some. The sample shows 150,000 to 200,000 clones, around four fifths of them seen only once. The sample taken for sequencing was peripheral blood. All receptors come from a man between 65 and 85 years old with acute or convalescent COVID-19. Each CDR3 is given with its conserved first and last residue. Fields, in order: J gene, V gene, D gene, clone size, CDR3 length, CDR3 protein, CDR3 DNA. D genes are given only for firm matches. The size entry is marked missing in some rows and otherwise reads once, few, many or a size class.

TRBJ2-7	TRBV7-8	TRBD1	NA	16	CASSPGPGQGVPEQYF	TGTGCCAGCAGCCCCGGGCCGGGACAGGGGGTACCCGAGCAGTACTTC
TRBJ1-1	TRBV5-4	NA	once	15	CASSLRPGVDTEAFF	TGTGCCAGCAGCTTGCGTCCCGGAGTTGACACTGAAGCTTTCTTT
TRBJ1-1	TRBV6-5	NA	few	13	CASTQVGDTEAFF	TGTGCCAGCACGCAGGTCGGGGACACTGAAGCTTTCTTT
TRBJ1-6	TRBV27	TRBD1	NA	16	CASSLHGQGRDSPLHF	TGTGCCAGCAGTCTTCACGGACAGGGAAGGGATTCACCCCTCCACTTT
TRBJ2-1	TRBV30	TRBD2	NA	13	CARARELYNEQFF	TGTGCCCGGGCGCGGGAGCTCTACAATGAGCAGTTCTTC
TRBJ1-4	TRBV6-6	TRBD1	few	14	CASRQGQTNEKLFF	TGTGCCAGCAGGCAGGGACAGACTAATGAAAAACTGTTTTTT
TRBJ2-1	TRBV19	TRBD1	NA	15	CASSIRAGGSNEQFF	TGTGCCAGTAGTATAAGGGCAGGGGGTAGCAATGAGCAGTTCTTC
TRBJ2-7	TRBV5-1	TRBD1	NA	14	CASSLARGQDEQYF	TGCGCCAGCAGCTTGGCGAGGGGGCAAGACGAGCAGTACTTC
TRBJ2-2	TRBV6-2/TRBV6-3	NA	NA	15	CASSLQGLNTGELFF	TGTGCCAGCAGTCTGCAGGGGTTGAACACCGGGGAGCTGTTTTTT
TRBJ1-4	TRBV5-8	TRBD1	NA	15	CASSLVPDRDEKLFF	TGTGCCAGCAGCTTGGTACCGGACAGGGATGAAAAACTGTTTTTT
TRBJ2-1	TRBV10-3	NA	NA	13	CAISPRGYNEQFF	TGTGCCATCAGCCCACGCGGCTACAATGAGCAGTTCTTC